One and the same sample provided the 24 T cell receptor beta chains below, sequenced in a study of Graves' ophthalmopathy and Graves' hyperthyroidism. RNA served as the template for amplifying TCR beta CDR3 regions. Investigators did first-round RT-PCR with HTBI primers, then second-round multiplex PCR. TCRdb re-analysed the multiplex PCR reads in MiXCR, keeping a single row per CDR3 protein. This sample has some 400,000 distinct CDR3 sequences; roughly 18% occur once, and the top ten carry roughly 1.4%. Sequenced: peripheral blood. These receptors originate from a woman aged 18-29 years with Graves' ophthalmopathy.

Many counts were recorded for this clonotype. The chain couples TRBV6-5 to TRBJ2-7; TRBD1 matches at 7 bases. Germline lookup yields CDR1 MNHEY and CDR2 SVGAGI. The CDR3 is 13 amino acids. With V trimmed by 6 bases and J by 9 bases, 11 bases remained unmatched. The CDR3 nucleotides read TGTGCCAGCAGGGGATTGGGACAGCCCACGCAGTACTTC. It codes for CASRGLGQPTQYF.

This clonotype was observed many times. This sequence joins TRBV7-9 and TRBJ1-2, with 7 nucleotides matching TRBD1. Looked up from germline, CDR1 is SEHNR and CDR2 is FQNEAQ (reference sequence). The CDR3 extends over 15 amino acids. Trimming removed 1 base from V and 6 bases from J; junction bases left unmatched: 8. The CDR3: CASSLGNRGSNGYTF. The DNA for the CDR3 is TGTGCCAGCAGCTTAGGTAACAGGGGAAGCAATGGCTACACCTTC.

In its sample, this clonotype was seen many times. For the CDR3, the DNA is TGCGCCAGCAGCCACCGGGACAGCTATGGCTACACCTTC. It translates to CASSHRDSYGYTF. The chain joins TRBV4-1 to TRBJ1-2; TRBD1 matches at 7 bases. Germline CDR1 is MGHRA and CDR2 is YSYEKL. With V trimmed by 3 bases and J by 4 bases, 2 bases remained unmatched. The CDR3 loop spans 13 amino acids.

This clonotype was counted ten times or more. The V call is TRBV28, the J call TRBJ1-6; D ambiguous. This CDR3 region has 15 residues. CDR1 and CDR2 (germline): MDHEN, SYDVKM. The V end lost 5 bases, the J end lost 7 bases, and 15 bases lay between the germline ends. CDR3 protein: CASSPLDRENSPLHF. The CDR3 DNA sequence: TGTGCCAGCAGTCCCCTGGACCGAGAGAATTCACCCCTCCACTTT.

There are many counts of this clonotype. The chain carries TRBV12-3 or TRBV12-4 and TRBJ2-7; 9 bases align to TRBD2. CDR3 length: 15 residues. The V gene end was trimmed by 5 bases and the J gene end by 5 bases; junction bases not matched to a gene: 10. The CDR3 region has the DNA TGTGCCAGCAGTGCGAGGCGGGGGGGGCCTGACGAGCAGTACTTC. Its protein is CASSARRGGPDEQYF.

This clonotype has at least ten counts. The V and J genes are TRBV6-5 and TRBJ2-2; D unresolved. The CDR3 runs 16 residues. Trimming shortened V by 0 bases and J by 2 bases, and 10 bases separated the two germline ends. Germline values: CDR1 MNHEY, CDR2 SVGAGI. The CDR3 spells CASSYSVGINTGELFF. As DNA, the CDR3 is TGTGCCAGCAGTTACTCAGTGGGGATTAACACCGGGGAGCTGTTTTTT.

This chain connects TRBV12-3 or TRBV12-4 to TRBJ2-7; the D is unclear. V dropped 2 bases and J dropped 6 bases, with 17 bases sitting between them. The CDR3 contains 15 residues. CDR3 nucleotide sequence: TGTGCCAGCAGTTTATTAGATCCCTCGCTGTCCGAGCAGTACTTC. It specifies CASSLLDPSLSEQYF.

The V call is TRBV7-8, the J call TRBJ2-2; 9 positions match TRBD1. The V segment lost 5 bases and the J segment 6 bases; nucleotides outside the gene matches: 7. This CDR3 has 15 amino acids. CDR1 is SGHVS and CDR2 is FQNEAQ in the germline V gene. The CDR3 DNA follows: TGTGCCAGCAGCCCCGACAGGGGGTCTTCCGGGGAGCTGTTTTTT. Its protein is CASSPDRGSSGELFF.

Ten or more counts support this clonotype. The chain joins TRBV6-1 to TRBJ2-2, with no clear D. V lost 4 bases, J lost 5 bases, and 11 bases lay in between. Germline values: CDR1 MNHNS, CDR2 SASEGT. This CDR3 region has 14 residues. The CDR3 DNA reads as TGTGCCAGCAGTGTCGATAGGGCAACCGGGGAGCTGTTTTTT. As protein: CASSVDRATGELFF.

This clonotype was seen repeatedly, ten times or more. This chain links TRBV3-1 with TRBJ2-5; 7 nucleotides match TRBD1. V gave up 0 bases and J gave up 8 bases; unmatched junction bases: 6. CDR1 LGHDT and CDR2 YNNKEL come from the germline V gene (reference sequence). CDR3 size: 14 residues. CDR3 region: CASSQDWDSTTQYF. The CDR3 region has the DNA TGTGCCAGCAGCCAAGATTGGGACAGTACTACCCAGTACTTC.

This clonotype occurred many times. The chain recombines TRBV6-2 or TRBV6-3 with TRBJ1-1; D perhaps matches TRBD1 (5 bases). Germline CDR1 and CDR2: MNHEY and SVGEGT. Trimming shortened V by 1 base and J by 4 bases, and 13 bases separated the two germline ends. The CDR3 runs 15 residues. This chain's CDR3 is CASSYYPSGGTEAFF. DNA for the CDR3: TGTGCCAGCAGTTACTACCCCTCCGGGGGCACTGAAGCTTTCTTT.

V is TRBV28 and J is TRBJ2-5; D is undetermined. Trimming cost V 2 bases and J 5 bases, with 12 bases left between them. CDR1 and CDR2 from the germline V gene are MDHEN and SYDVKM. This CDR3 spans 14 amino acids. Here the CDR3 DNA reads TGTGCCAGCAGTTTAGAAGGCACGCGGGAGACCCAGTACTTC. Translated: CASSLEGTRETQYF.

This clonotype was recorded at least ten times. The J gene is TRBJ1-5, the V gene TRBV10-3, with unresolved D. There are 12 residues in the CDR3. V was clipped by 11 bases and J by 0 bases, with 8 bases between them. CDR1 and CDR2 (germline): ENHRY, SYGVKD. This chain's CDR3 is CAAGGSNQPQHF. Written as DNA, the CDR3 is TGTGCCGCCGGCGGTAGCAATCAGCCCCAGCATTTT.

This clonotype was seen repeatedly, ten times or more. A much larger clonotype is one base distant, so this may be a read error. The rearrangement joins TRBV12-3 or TRBV12-4 to TRBJ1-1; TRBD1 agrees at 9 bases. V lost 6 bases, J lost 1 base, and 3 bases stayed unmatched. The CDR3 totals 14 residues. The CDR3 DNA reads TGTGCCAGCAGACCGGGACAGGGGAACACTGAAGCTTTCTTT. Its translation: CASRPGQGNTEAFF.

This clonotype was counted ten times or more. The chain joins TRBV11-2 to TRBJ1-5; D uncertain. CDR3 length: 15 amino acids. Germline values: CDR1 SGHAT, CDR2 FQNNGV. Trimming stripped 5 bases from V and 2 bases from J, with 13 bases between. CDR3 nucleotide sequence: TGTGCCAGCAGCCGCGGCACGGCCGGCAATCAGCCCCAGCATTTT. It yields the protein CASSRGTAGNQPQHF.

This clonotype was seen at least ten times. The rearrangement joins TRBV4-2 to TRBJ2-5; 7 bases agree with TRBD1. This CDR3 is built from 21 residues. V gave up 4 bases and J gave up 1 base; unmatched junction bases: 24. Germline loops: CDR1 LGHNA, CDR2 YNFKEQ. CDR3 sequence reads: CASSRGTLVRDRNWGQETQYF. For the CDR3, the DNA is TGTGCCAGCAGCCGAGGAACCCTCGTCCGGGACAGAAATTGGGGCCAAGAGACCCAGTACTTC.

This clonotype appeared many times. The CDR3 DNA reads as TGTGCCAGCAATGACTGGTGGGAGGGGACCGGGGAGCTGTTTTTT. Translation: CASNDWWEGTGELFF. The V gene is TRBV6-1, the J gene TRBJ2-2, with 7 positions matching TRBD2. This CDR3 is 15 amino acids long. The V segment lost 7 bases and the J segment 5 bases; nucleotides outside the gene matches: 10. Germline V CDR1 and CDR2: MNHNS, SASEGT.

This clonotype showed up many times. The J gene is TRBJ1-1, the V gene TRBV7-2; D may be TRBD1 (6 bases). The CDR3 spans 15 residues. Trimming removed 5 bases at V and 2 bases at J, with 15 bases between. Germline V CDR1 and CDR2: SGHTA, FQGNSA. DNA for the CDR3: TGTGCCAGCAGCAAAGGGGGGGCGTTTAACACTGAAGCTTTCTTT. Its protein product is CASSKGGAFNTEAFF.

The sample holds many counts of this clonotype. The chain uses TRBV6-5 and TRBJ1-1; TRBD1 matches at 8 bases. Germline lookup yields CDR1 MNHEY and CDR2 SVGAGI. The CDR3 is made up of 15 amino acids. With 4 bases clipped from V and 3 bases from J, the junction kept 7 bases outside the gene matches. The CDR3 bases are TGTGCCAGCAGTTCCTCCCACAGGGGGTACACTGAAGCTTTCTTT. Protein product: CASSSSHRGYTEAFF.

Many counts were recorded for this clonotype. The chain joins TRBV6-5 to TRBJ2-5; D remains ambiguous. This CDR3 is built from 14 residues. The V gene lost 0 bases and the J gene lost 1 base, with 6 bases spanning the gap. The germline gives CDR1 MNHEY, CDR2 SVGAGI. For the CDR3, the DNA is TGTGCCAGCAGTTACTCGGCAATCCAAGAGACCCAGTACTTC. Translated: CASSYSAIQETQYF.

This clonotype was seen many times. The V call is TRBV24-1, the J call TRBJ2-3; D possibly corresponds to TRBD2 (6 bases). From germline, CDR1 is KGHDR and CDR2 SFDVKD. The V end lost 7 bases, the J end lost 2 bases, and 12 bases lay between the germline ends. The CDR3 length is 14 residues. The CDR3 DNA sequence: TGTGCCACCAGGGCGGGACTGGACACAGATACGCAGTATTTT. It specifies CATRAGLDTDTQYF.

This clonotype was observed at least ten times. This rearrangement joins TRBV28 to TRBJ2-7, with 7 bases identical to TRBD1. The V gene end was trimmed by 6 bases and the J gene end by 2 bases; junction bases not matched to a gene: 10. Germline V gives CDR1 MDHEN, CDR2 SYDVKM. The CDR3 loop spans 15 amino acids. The CDR3 loop is CASRNPRGITYEQYF. CDR3 bases: TGTGCCAGCAGAAACCCCAGGGGGATAACCTACGAGCAGTACTTC.

This clonotype has just one count. This sequence joins TRBV20-1 and TRBJ1-2; 10 nucleotides align to TRBD1. CDR3 length: 14 amino acids. The ends lost 3 bases at V and 8 bases at J; junction bases unmatched: 9. Germline V gene lookup returns CDR1 DFQATT and CDR2 SNEGSKA (reference sequence). This CDR3 is CSASSRGQGRGYTF. The DNA of the CDR3 is TGCAGTGCTAGCTCCAGGGGACAGGGGCGCGGCTACACCTTC.

This clonotype has at least ten counts. The chain carries TRBV6-5 and TRBJ1-1, with 8 nucleotides matching TRBD1. The J segment lost 7 bases and the V segment lost 5 bases, leaving 12 bases of the junction unmatched. The CDR3 extends over 15 amino acids. Germline CDR1 reads MNHEY; CDR2 reads SVGAGI. CDR3 nucleotides: TGTGCCAGCAGTCAGTACCAGGGGGCGCGGGATGAAGCTTTCTTT. This encodes CASSQYQGARDEAFF.